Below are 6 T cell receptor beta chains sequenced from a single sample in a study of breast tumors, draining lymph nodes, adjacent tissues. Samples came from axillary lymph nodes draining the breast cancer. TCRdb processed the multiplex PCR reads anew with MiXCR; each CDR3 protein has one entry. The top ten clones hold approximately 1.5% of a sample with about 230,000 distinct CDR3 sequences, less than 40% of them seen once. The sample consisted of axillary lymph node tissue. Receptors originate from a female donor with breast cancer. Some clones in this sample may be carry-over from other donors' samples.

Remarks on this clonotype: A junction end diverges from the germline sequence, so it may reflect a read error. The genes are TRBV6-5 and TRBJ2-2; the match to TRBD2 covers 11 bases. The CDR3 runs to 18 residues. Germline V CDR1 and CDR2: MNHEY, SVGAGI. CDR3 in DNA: TGTACCAGCAGTTACATAGGACTAGCGGGTGCGAAGGGCGGGGAGCTGTTTTTT. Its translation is CTSSYIGLAGAKGGELFF.

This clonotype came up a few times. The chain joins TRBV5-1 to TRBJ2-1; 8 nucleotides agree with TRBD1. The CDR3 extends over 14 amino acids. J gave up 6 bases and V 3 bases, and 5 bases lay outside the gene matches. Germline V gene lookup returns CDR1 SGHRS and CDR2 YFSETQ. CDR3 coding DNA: TGCGCCAGCAGCTGGGACAGGCTCGGCAATGAGCAGTTCTTC. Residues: CASSWDRLGNEQFF. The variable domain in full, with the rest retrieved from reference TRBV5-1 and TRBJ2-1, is KAGVTQTPRYLIKTRGQQVTLSCSPISGHRSVSWYQQTPGQGLQFLFEYFSETQRNKGNFPGRFSGRQFSNSRSEMNVSTLELGDSALYLCASSWDRLGNEQFFGPGTRLTVL.

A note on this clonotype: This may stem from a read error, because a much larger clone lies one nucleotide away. The CDR3 protein is CSAYRAGNEPFF. The CDR3 DNA reads as TGCAGTGCTTACAGGGCGGGCAATGAGCCGTTCTTC. The V call is TRBV20-1, the J call TRBJ2-1, with D possibly TRBD1 on 6 matching bases. Germline V gene lookup returns CDR1 DFQATT and CDR2 SNEGSKA (reference sequence). The CDR3 is 12 residues long.

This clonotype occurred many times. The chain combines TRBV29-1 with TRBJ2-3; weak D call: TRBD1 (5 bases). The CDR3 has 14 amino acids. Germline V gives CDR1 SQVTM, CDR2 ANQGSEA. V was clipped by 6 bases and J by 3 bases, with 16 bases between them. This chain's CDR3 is CSVQGPGLTDTQYF. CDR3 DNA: TGCAGCGTCCAAGGGCCAGGGTTGACAGATACGCAGTATTTT.

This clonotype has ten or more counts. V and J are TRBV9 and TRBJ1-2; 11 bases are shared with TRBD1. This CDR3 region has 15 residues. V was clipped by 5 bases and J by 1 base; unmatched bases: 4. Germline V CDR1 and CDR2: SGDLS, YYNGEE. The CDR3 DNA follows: TGTGCCAGCAGTAGGGGACAGGGGGTTAACTATGGCTACACCTTC. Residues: CASSRGQGVNYGYTF.

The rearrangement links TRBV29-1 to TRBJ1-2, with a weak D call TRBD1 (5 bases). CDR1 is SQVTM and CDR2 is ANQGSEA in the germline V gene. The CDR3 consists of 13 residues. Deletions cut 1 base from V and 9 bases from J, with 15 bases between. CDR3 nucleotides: TGCAGCGTTGAAGTGACTGGGGGAGATAGCTACACCTTC. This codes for CSVEVTGGDSYTF.